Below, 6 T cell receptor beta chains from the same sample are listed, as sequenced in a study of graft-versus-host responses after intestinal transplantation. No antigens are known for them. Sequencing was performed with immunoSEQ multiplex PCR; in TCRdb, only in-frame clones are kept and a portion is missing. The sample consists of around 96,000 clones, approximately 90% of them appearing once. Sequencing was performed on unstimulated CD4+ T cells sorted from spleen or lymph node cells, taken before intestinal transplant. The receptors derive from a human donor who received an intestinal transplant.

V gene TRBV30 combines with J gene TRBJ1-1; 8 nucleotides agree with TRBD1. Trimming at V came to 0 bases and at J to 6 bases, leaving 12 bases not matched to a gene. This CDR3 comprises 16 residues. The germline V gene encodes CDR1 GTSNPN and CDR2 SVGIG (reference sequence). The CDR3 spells CAWSVLIGQGNPEAFF. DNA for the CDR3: TGTGCCTGGAGTGTACTCATAGGACAGGGAAATCCTGAAGCTTTCTTT.

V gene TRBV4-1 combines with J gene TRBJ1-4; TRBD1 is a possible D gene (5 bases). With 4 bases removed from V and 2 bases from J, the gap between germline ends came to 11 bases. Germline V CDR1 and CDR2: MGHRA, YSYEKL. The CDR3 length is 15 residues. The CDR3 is CASSPSTVTNEKLFF. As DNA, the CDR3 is TGCGCCAGCAGCCCCTCGACAGTTACTAATGAAAAACTGTTTTTT.

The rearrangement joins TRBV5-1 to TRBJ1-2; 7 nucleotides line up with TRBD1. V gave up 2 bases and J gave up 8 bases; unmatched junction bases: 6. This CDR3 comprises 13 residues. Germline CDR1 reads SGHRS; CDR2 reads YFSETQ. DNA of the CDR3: TGCGCCAGCAGCTTAGGGGACAGCTTGGGCTACACCTTC. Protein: CASSLGDSLGYTF.

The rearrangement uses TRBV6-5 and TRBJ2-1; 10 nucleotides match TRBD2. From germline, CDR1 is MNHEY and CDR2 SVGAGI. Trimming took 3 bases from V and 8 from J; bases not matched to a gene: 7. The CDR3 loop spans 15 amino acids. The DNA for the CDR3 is TGTGCCAGCAGTTATGAGCGGGGGGGCCCCGATGAGCAGTTCTTC. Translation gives CASSYERGGPDEQFF.

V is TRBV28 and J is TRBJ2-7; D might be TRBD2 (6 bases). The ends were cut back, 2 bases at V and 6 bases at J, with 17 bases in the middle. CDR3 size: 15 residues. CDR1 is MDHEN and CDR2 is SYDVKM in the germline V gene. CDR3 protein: CASSLGGARGSEQYF. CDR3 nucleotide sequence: TGTGCCAGCAGTTTAGGAGGGGCGCGGGGCTCCGAGCAGTACTTC.

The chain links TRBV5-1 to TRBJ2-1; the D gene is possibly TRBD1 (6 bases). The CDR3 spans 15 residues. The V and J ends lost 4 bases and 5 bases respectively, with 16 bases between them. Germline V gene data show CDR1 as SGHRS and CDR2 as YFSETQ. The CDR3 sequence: CASSPEGGRDNEQFF. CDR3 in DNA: TGCGCCAGCAGCCCTGAAGGGGGTAGGGACAATGAGCAGTTCTTC.